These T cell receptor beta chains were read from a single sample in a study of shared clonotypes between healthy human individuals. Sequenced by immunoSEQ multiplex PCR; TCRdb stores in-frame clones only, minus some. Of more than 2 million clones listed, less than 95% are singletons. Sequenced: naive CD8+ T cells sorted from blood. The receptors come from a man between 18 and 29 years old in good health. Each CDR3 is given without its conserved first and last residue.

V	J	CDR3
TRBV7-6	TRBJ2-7	ASSSRRGLLYEQY
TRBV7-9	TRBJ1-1	ASSFNTGTGTEAF
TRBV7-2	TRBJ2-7	ASSYRTGRNEQY
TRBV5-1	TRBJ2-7	ASSLGDSSYEQY
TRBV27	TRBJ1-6	ASSLGPGTYNSPLH
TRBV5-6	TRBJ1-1	ASSPDRGGHVTEAF
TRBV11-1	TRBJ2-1	ASSLGPRNEQF
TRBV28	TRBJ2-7	ASSPTGGTYEQY
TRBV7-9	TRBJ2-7	ASSSTTANYEQY
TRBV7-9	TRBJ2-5	ASSQVSETQY
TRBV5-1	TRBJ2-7	ASSLAGGGYEQY
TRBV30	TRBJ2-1	AWSVVSNEQF
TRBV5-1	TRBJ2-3	ASSLMGADITDTQY
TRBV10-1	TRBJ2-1	ASSVGQGAVNEQF
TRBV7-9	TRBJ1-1	ASSLVPVGMNTEAF
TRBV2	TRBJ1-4	ASSEAGAGPYEKLF
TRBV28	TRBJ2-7	ASSYREQY
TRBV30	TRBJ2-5	AWSGHTGPRETQY
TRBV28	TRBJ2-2	ASSPPWGNTGELF
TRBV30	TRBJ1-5	AWSTGSYSNQPQH
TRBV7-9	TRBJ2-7	ASVQGLSYEQY
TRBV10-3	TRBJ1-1	AISGGGQGEYMNTEAF